What follows are 24 T cell receptor beta chains derived from one specimen sequenced in a study of shared clonotypes between healthy human individuals. The assay was immunoSEQ multiplex PCR, and TCRdb's table has in-frame clones only and misses some. The sample holds millions of clones, approximately 95% seen once. Specimen: naive CD4+ T cells from PBMCs. Subset meaning: CD45RA+ positively selected. All receptors come from a man aged 18 to 35 in good health. Some clones in this sample may be carry-over from other donors' samples.

This rearrangement joins TRBV2 to TRBJ1-2; the D gene is possibly TRBD1 (6 bases). Deletions cut 4 bases from V and 3 bases from J, with 15 bases between. The CDR3 loop spans 15 amino acids. The germline CDR1 and CDR2 sequences are SNHLY and FYNNEI. The CDR3 DNA sequence: TGTGCCAGCAGTGCCACTTCCAGGGGTGACTATGGCTACACCTTC. Its protein is CASSATSRGDYGYTF.

In the case of this clone: The same CDR3 can be traced to other DNA sequences in this sample. The V gene is TRBV2, the J gene TRBJ2-7; D unclear. V lost 6 bases to trimming and J lost 2 bases, with 8 bases between them. CDR1 is SNHLY and CDR2 is FYNNEI in the germline V gene. The CDR3 runs to 12 residues. The CDR3 spells CASRVGPYEQYF. The CDR3, as DNA: TGTGCCAGCAGGGTGGGCCCCTACGAGCAGTACTTC.

The J gene is TRBJ2-5, the V gene TRBV28; 8 bases match TRBD2. Losses at the gene ends were 6 bases for V and 4 bases for J; bases not matched to a gene: 4. This CDR3 spans 13 amino acids. The germline V gene encodes CDR1 MDHEN and CDR2 SYDVKM. CDR3 coding DNA: TGTGCCAGCAGCAATGGACTAGCAGAGACCCAGTACTTC. Protein: CASSNGLAETQYF.

This sequence joins TRBV30 and TRBJ1-6; no clear D gene. This CDR3 contains 15 residues. From germline, CDR1 is GTSNPN and CDR2 SVGIG (reference sequence). V lost 3 bases, J lost 2 bases, and 11 bases lay in between. In nucleotides, the CDR3 is TGTGCCTGGAGATCGTGGAGGGCCTATAATTCACCCCTCCACTTT. Its translation: CAWRSWRAYNSPLHF.

The chain is built from TRBV18 and TRBJ1-2; TRBD1 matches at 10 bases. The CDR3 runs 14 residues. After removal of 4 bases from V and 5 bases from J, the junction contained 4 bases not matched to a gene. CDR1 is KGHSH and CDR2 is LQKENI in the germline V gene. The CDR3, as DNA: TGTGCCAGCTCACGAGGGGACAGGGGTTATGGCTACACCTTC. Its translation: CASSRGDRGYGYTF. Full variable domain (outside the CDR3, taken from reference TRBV18 and TRBJ1-2): NAGVMQNPRHLVRRRGQEARLRCSPMKGHSHVYWYRQLPEEGLKFMVYLQKENIIDESGMPKERFSAEFPKEGPSILRIQQVVRGDSAAYFCASSRGDRGYGYTFGSGTRLTVV.

V gene TRBV2 combines with J gene TRBJ1-5, with no clear D. CDR3 length: 15 residues. Germline V CDR1 and CDR2: SNHLY, FYNNEI. With 4 bases removed from V and 4 bases from J, the gap between germline ends came to 14 bases. CDR3 in DNA: TGTGCCAGCAGTGCCGGACTCCCGGGGAATCAGCCCCAGCATTTT. Translated, it gives CASSAGLPGNQPQHF.

V usage is TRBV6-1 and J usage is TRBJ2-3; D may be TRBD1 (6 bases). The CDR3 totals 15 residues. Looked up from germline, CDR1 is MNHNS and CDR2 is SASEGT. Trimming removed 1 base at V and 4 bases at J, with 12 bases between. DNA of the CDR3: TGTGCCAGCAGTGAAGTTGACCCAGGGGCAGATACGCAGTATTTT. Its translation: CASSEVDPGADTQYF.

The genes are TRBV5-1 and TRBJ2-3; 9 bases are shared with TRBD2. Germline trimming cut 1 base from V and 0 bases from J; bases unmatched to any gene: 6. The CDR3 sequence is 17 residues long. The germline V gene encodes CDR1 SGHRS and CDR2 YFSETQ. The chain's CDR3 is CASSLWASGESTDTQYF. In DNA form, the CDR3 reads TGCGCCAGCAGCTTGTGGGCTAGCGGGGAAAGCACAGATACGCAGTATTTT.

The chain recombines TRBV11-1 with TRBJ2-3; 7 nucleotides align to TRBD2. CDR1 is SGHAT, CDR2 FQDESV, per germline (reference sequence). This CDR3 region has 13 residues. Trimming cost V 10 bases and J 4 bases; bases outside gene matches: 8. CDR3 coding DNA: TGTGCCACCGGGGAGGGACGCTCAGATACGCAGTATTTT. Translated, it gives CATGEGRSDTQYF.

This clone was seen only once. The rearrangement joins TRBV9 to TRBJ2-5; D is perhaps TRBD1 or TRBD2 (6 bases each). Trimming left V 0 bases short and J 5 bases short, with 14 bases between. CDR3 length equals 15 residues. CDR1 and CDR2 (germline): SGDLS, YYNGEE. The CDR3 protein is CASSVVEGGIETQYF. CDR3 in DNA: TGTGCCAGCAGCGTAGTGGAGGGGGGCATTGAGACCCAGTACTTC.

The chain is built from TRBV6-6 and TRBJ2-5; the D gene is possibly TRBD2 (6 bases). The J call is in doubt because the DNA end fits TRBJ2-7 better. The CDR3 sequence is 11 residues long. Germline values: CDR1 MNHNY, CDR2 SVGAGI (reference sequence). The chain's CDR3 is CASSGLHEQYF. In DNA, the CDR3 is TGTGCCAGTTCGGGACTGCACGAGCAGTACTTC.

This clone appeared a single time. This chain joins TRBV28 and TRBJ2-7; D is unresolved. This CDR3 spans 12 amino acids. The ends were cut back, 7 bases at V and 7 bases at J, with 14 bases in the middle. The germline CDR1 and CDR2 sequences are MDHEN and SYDVKM. In DNA form, the CDR3 reads TGTGCCAGCATCGGATATCTACGGGAGCAGTACTTC. Amino acids: CASIGYLREQYF. Full variable domain (outside the CDR3, taken from reference TRBV28 and TRBJ2-7): DVKVTQSSRYLVKRTGEKVFLECVQDMDHENMFWYRQDPGLGLRLIYFSYDVKMKEKGDIPEGYSVSREKKERFSLILESASTNQTSMYLCASIGYLREQYFGPGTRLTVT.

The V call is TRBV4-1, the J call TRBJ1-4, with 7 bases lining up with TRBD1. This CDR3 has 16 amino acids. Trimming at V came to 0 bases and at J to 3 bases, leaving 4 bases not matched to a gene. CDR1 MGHRA and CDR2 YSYEKL come from the germline V gene. This CDR3 reads CASSQEPRGANEKLFF. Here the CDR3 DNA reads TGCGCCAGCAGCCAAGAGCCCAGGGGGGCTAATGAAAAACTGTTTTTT.

For the CDR3, the DNA is TGTGCCAGCAGCCAGCAGGGGACTCTCTATGGCTACACCTTC. Translation gives CASSQQGTLYGYTF. This chain uses TRBV14 with TRBJ1-2; TRBD1 is a possible D gene (6 bases). This CDR3 has 14 amino acids. Trimming removed 3 bases from V and 4 bases from J, with 12 bases in between. Germline V CDR1 and CDR2: SGHDN, FVKESK. Variable domain in full (rest from reference TRBV14 and TRBJ1-2): EAGVTQFPSHSVIEKGQTVTLRCDPISGHDNLYWYRRVMGKEIKFLLHFVKESKQDESGMPNNRFLAERTGGTYSTLKVQPAELEDSGVYFCASSQQGTLYGYTFGSGTRLTVV.

In its sample, this clone was seen once. This chain uses TRBV29-1 with TRBJ1-2; TRBD1 agrees at 7 bases. The CDR3 covers 11 residues. V dropped 7 bases and J dropped 4; count of bases not matched to a gene: 3. Per the germline V gene, CDR1 is SQVTM and CDR2 is ANQGSEA. The CDR3 sequence is CSAGQSYGYTF. CDR3 nucleotide sequence: TGCAGCGCGGGACAGTCCTATGGCTACACCTTC.

The genes are TRBV5-1 and TRBJ2-5; D call uncertain. This CDR3 has 13 amino acids. Per the germline V gene, CDR1 is SGHRS and CDR2 is YFSETQ. The V end lost 6 bases, the J end lost 2 bases, and 11 bases lay between the germline ends. The CDR3 reads CASMVGGQETQYF. CDR3 DNA sequence: TGCGCCAGCATGGTGGGTGGTCAAGAGACCCAGTACTTC.

The chain combines TRBV7-3 with TRBJ1-1, with unresolved D. The CDR3 is 15 amino acids. V lost 1 base and J 1 base, leaving 10 bases between the germline ends. CDR1 and CDR2 from the germline V gene are SGHTA and FQGTGA. CDR3 sequence reads: CASSLNGRRNTEAFF. CDR3 in DNA: TGTGCCAGCAGCTTAAATGGGAGGAGGAACACTGAAGCTTTCTTT. The full variable domain, with the rest looked up from reference TRBV7-3 and TRBJ1-1, is GAGVSQTPSNKVTEKGKYVELRCDPISGHTALYWYRQSLGQGPEFLIYFQGTGAADDSGLPNDRFFAVRPEGSVSTLKIQRTERGDSAVYLCASSLNGRRNTEAFFGQGTRLTVV.

The chain links TRBV10-3 to TRBJ2-3; no reliable D call. The ends were cut back, 3 bases at V and 3 bases at J, with 7 bases in the middle. CDR1 is ENHRY and CDR2 is SYGVKD in the germline V gene. The CDR3 consists of 13 residues. CDR3 amino acids: CAISDPKTDTQYF. CDR3 in DNA: TGTGCCATCAGTGACCCCAAGACAGATACGCAGTATTTT.

V and J are TRBV18 and TRBJ2-1, with TRBD2 matching over 8 bases. The V gene's germline CDR1 is KGHSH and CDR2 LQKENI. V lost 3 bases, J lost 5 bases, and 9 bases stayed unmatched. The CDR3 length is 16 residues. As DNA, the CDR3 is TGTGCCAGCTCACCGTCCTTACTAGCGGACAACAATGAGCAGTTCTTC. It codes for CASSPSLLADNNEQFF.

CDR3 nucleotide sequence: TGTGCCAGCAGCCAAGAGTGGGGACTAGCGGGATCCTACGAGCAGTACTTC. As protein: CASSQEWGLAGSYEQYF. The chain couples TRBV4-2 to TRBJ2-7; TRBD2 matches 13 bases. Germline CDR1 is LGHNA and CDR2 is YNFKEQ. The CDR3 is 17 residues long. V lost 0 bases and J lost 1; bases outside the gene matches: 3.

The gene calls are TRBV11-3 and TRBJ1-3; maybe TRBD1 (5 bases). Germline CDR1 SGHNT, CDR2 YENEEA. The V and J ends lost 4 bases and 2 bases respectively, with 12 bases between them. The CDR3 extends over 15 amino acids. The CDR3 DNA reads TGTGCCAGCAGCTCCACCAGGGTCCCTGGAAACACCATATATTTT. Encoded protein: CASSSTRVPGNTIYF.

The V and J genes are TRBV7-3 and TRBJ2-1, with D possibly matching TRBD1 (5 bases). V dropped 3 bases and J dropped 2 bases, with 14 bases sitting between them. Germline loops: CDR1 SGHTA, CDR2 FQGTGA. This CDR3 comprises 16 residues. Written as DNA, the CDR3 is TGTGCCAGCAGCTTGAATCAGGGTGCGACCTACAATGAGCAGTTCTTC. Its protein is CASSLNQGATYNEQFF.

Comment on this clone: Other DNA sequences from this sample encode an identical CDR3 as well. This rearrangement joins TRBV27 to TRBJ2-7; 12 bases match TRBD2. This CDR3 has 14 residues. Trimming at V came to 6 bases and at J to 0 bases, leaving 0 bases not matched to a gene. Germline CDR1 is MNHEY and CDR2 is SMNVEV (reference sequence). The CDR3 coding sequence is TGTGCCAGCAGACTAGCGGGAGGCTCCTACGAGCAGTACTTC. This encodes CASRLAGGSYEQYF.

Concerning this clone: This CDR3 is also generated by other DNA sequences in the sample. The chain joins TRBV30 to TRBJ1-1; D gene ambiguous. The CDR3 totals 13 residues. The ends were cut back, 0 bases at V and 0 bases at J, with 5 bases in the middle. The germline V gene has CDR1 GTSNPN and CDR2 SVGIG (reference sequence). CDR3 nucleotides: TGTGCCTGGAGTGTTTCGATGAACACTGAAGCTTTCTTT. Translating it yields CAWSVSMNTEAFF.